The 30 T cell receptor beta chains in this list originate from one sample, sequenced in a study of OX40 agonist ivuxolimab in advanced cancers. Using immunoSEQ multiplex PCR, the repertoire was profiled, and TCRdb retains in-frame clones only, with some absent. The table has 60,000 or so clones, about 82% seen once; the top ten hold about 2.6%. The sample was CD4+ or CD8+ T cells sorted from blood, taken in a trial of the OX40 agonist ivuxolimab. The receptors here all came from an adult with an advanced solid tumor such as melanoma, head and neck, liver or kidney cancer.

This chain connects TRBV29-1 to TRBJ2-3; D remains unclear. The germline V and J ends were trimmed by 7 bases and 2 bases, with 10 bases remaining between them. The CDR3 consists of 12 residues. Germline values: CDR1 SQVTM, CDR2 ANQGSEA. The CDR3 region is CSAKKDTDTQYF. The DNA of the CDR3 is TGCAGCGCCAAGAAGGACACAGATACGCAGTATTTT.

The chain recombines TRBV7-9 with TRBJ1-1; D unclear. The germline V gene encodes CDR1 SEHNR and CDR2 FQNEAQ (reference sequence). V was pared by 5 bases and J by 6 bases, with 19 bases between. CDR3 length: 15 residues. CDR3 residues: CASSARRMDRSEAFF. DNA of the CDR3: TGTGCCAGCAGCGCAAGAAGGATGGACCGCTCTGAAGCTTTCTTT.

This sequence joins TRBV11-3 and TRBJ2-7; 7 nucleotides match TRBD1. Germline V lookup: CDR1 SGHNT, CDR2 YENEEA. CDR3 length: 14 amino acids. Trimming removed 3 bases from V and 5 bases from J; junction bases left unmatched: 7. The CDR3: CASSLIQGPHEQYF. CDR3 nucleotide sequence: TGTGCCAGCAGCTTGATACAGGGGCCCCACGAGCAGTACTTC.

The chain links TRBV28 to TRBJ2-5, with TRBD2 as a possible D gene (5 bases). V gave up 1 base and J gave up 2 bases, with 5 bases separating them. The CDR3 is 13 amino acids. Germline CDR1 is MDHEN and CDR2 is SYDVKM. CDR3 amino acids: CASSLSGQETQYF. The CDR3 DNA reads as TGTGCCAGCAGTTTATCGGGACAAGAGACCCAGTACTTC.

V usage is TRBV7-2 and J usage is TRBJ1-5; weak D call: TRBD1 (5 bases). The CDR3 runs to 15 residues. The germline CDR1 and CDR2 sequences are SGHTA and FQGNSA. V lost 2 bases, J lost 7 bases, and 15 bases lay in between. The CDR3 loop is CASSLWGGEGQPQHF. The CDR3 DNA reads as TGTGCCAGCAGCTTATGGGGGGGAGAGGGGCAGCCCCAGCATTTT.

The rearrangement links TRBV5-1 to TRBJ1-4; the D is unclear. Trimming stripped 4 bases from V and 1 base from J, with 14 bases between. CDR1 and CDR2 (germline): SGHRS, YFSETQ. The CDR3 covers 16 residues. Written as DNA, the CDR3 is TGCGCCAGCAGCCCTGGGGTGGGGTTAACTAATGAAAAACTGTTTTTT. It encodes CASSPGVGLTNEKLFF.

The chain employs TRBV13 and TRBJ2-3, with unresolved D. The ends were cut back, 3 bases at V and 0 bases at J, with 7 bases in the middle. The CDR3 runs 14 residues. Looked up from germline, CDR1 is PRHDT and CDR2 is FYEKMQ (reference sequence). The DNA of the CDR3 is TGTGCCAGCAGCTTCTCCGTCAGCACAGATACGCAGTATTTT. Translating it yields CASSFSVSTDTQYF.

The chain links TRBV5-6 to TRBJ1-2; TRBD1 is a possible D gene (5 bases). The CDR3 runs to 14 residues. Trimming took 6 bases from V and 4 from J, leaving 16 bases between them. Germline-derived CDR1 and CDR2 are SGHDT and YYEEEE. The CDR3 here is CASTLGVSPYGYTF. For the CDR3, the DNA is TGTGCCAGCACCCTGGGGGTTAGCCCCTATGGCTACACCTTC.

This clone has just one count. The rearrangement links TRBV6-1 to TRBJ2-3; 12 nucleotides agree with TRBD2. The trim removed 5 bases at V and 2 bases at J, leaving 2 bases unmatched. The germline V gene encodes CDR1 MNHNS and CDR2 SASEGT. The CDR3 is 15 residues long. The CDR3 bases are TGTGCCAGCAGTAGACTAGCGGGGGCCACAGATACGCAGTATTTT. It translates to CASSRLAGATDTQYF.

The V call is TRBV28, the J call TRBJ2-5; a possible D gene is TRBD1 (6 bases). The CDR3 runs 13 residues. V was clipped by 2 bases and J by 4 bases, with 8 bases between them. Germline V lookup: CDR1 MDHEN, CDR2 SYDVKM. Written as DNA, the CDR3 is TGTGCCAGCAGTTTAACGGACAGAGAGACCCAGTACTTC. It specifies CASSLTDRETQYF.

The chain carries TRBV6-1 and TRBJ2-7; TRBD1 agrees at 7 bases. Trimming took 5 bases from V and 0 from J; bases not matched to a gene: 7. CDR1 MNHNS and CDR2 SASEGT come from the germline V gene. The CDR3 contains 15 residues. CDR3 loop: CASSTGQAHSYEQYF. DNA for the CDR3: TGTGCCAGCAGTACCGGACAGGCCCACTCCTACGAGCAGTACTTC.

The rearrangement joins TRBV30 to TRBJ2-2; 10 bases line up with TRBD2. The CDR3 runs to 15 residues. The ends lost 0 bases at V and 4 bases at J; junction bases unmatched: 2. The germline CDR1 and CDR2 sequences are GTSNPN and SVGIG (reference sequence). The CDR3 is CAWSVSGGGTGELFF. The CDR3 DNA reads as TGTGCCTGGAGTGTAAGCGGGGGGGGCACCGGGGAGCTGTTTTTT.

The chain employs TRBV7-2 and TRBJ2-1; a weak D match, TRBD1 (5 bases). Germline V gene sequence: CDR1 SGHTA, CDR2 FQGNSA. Trimming took 1 base from V and 4 from J, leaving 8 bases between them. This CDR3 comprises 14 residues. The CDR3 coding sequence is TGTGCCAGCAGCTTAGAGTCAGGGTACAATGAGCAGTTCTTC. Its translation: CASSLESGYNEQFF.

The chain employs TRBV7-8 and TRBJ1-1; D perhaps matches TRBD1 (6 bases). The CDR3 contains 16 residues. V was clipped by 1 base and J by 4 bases, with 16 bases between them. The germline V gene has CDR1 SGHVS and CDR2 FQNEAQ. CDR3 bases: TGTGCCAGCAGCTTAGTGTGGGGGCGCGTGGGCACTGAAGCTTTCTTT. Its protein is CASSLVWGRVGTEAFF.

This clone showed up just once. This chain links TRBV7-2 with TRBJ2-7; 8 bases match TRBD2. Germline lookup yields CDR1 SGHTA and CDR2 FQGNSA. V lost 5 bases, J lost 1 base, and 7 bases stayed unmatched. This CDR3 is 15 amino acids long. CDR3 region: CASSPRGVRSYEQYF. The CDR3 bases are TGTGCCAGCAGCCCGCGGGGGGTCCGGTCCTACGAGCAGTACTTC.

The chain combines TRBV28 with TRBJ1-2; D might be TRBD1 (5 bases). The CDR3 is made up of 13 amino acids. The V gene lost 4 bases and the J gene lost 8 bases, with 14 bases spanning the gap. Germline CDR1 is MDHEN and CDR2 is SYDVKM. CDR3: CASSSGTPGGYTF. The CDR3, as DNA: TGTGCCAGCAGTTCCGGGACCCCCGGGGGCTACACCTTC.

The rearrangement links TRBV30 to TRBJ2-6, with D perhaps TRBD2 (6 bases). This CDR3 region has 16 residues. With 2 bases removed from V and 2 bases from J, the gap between germline ends came to 13 bases. Germline V gene data show CDR1 as GTSNPN and CDR2 as SVGIG (reference sequence). The CDR3 DNA sequence: TGTGCCTGGAGTCGGGGGTCCCTCCCTGGGGCCAACGTCCTGACTTTC. Residues: CAWSRGSLPGANVLTF.

Only one count was recorded for this clone. The chain employs TRBV19 and TRBJ1-1, with no clear D. V gave up 6 bases and J gave up 1 base, with 9 bases separating them. This CDR3 is built from 13 residues. Germline V gene sequence: CDR1 LNHDA, CDR2 SQIVND (reference sequence). CDR3: CASSQQWNTEAFF. CDR3 nucleotides: TGTGCCAGTAGCCAGCAGTGGAACACTGAAGCTTTCTTT.

The chain uses TRBV5-1 and TRBJ1-1; no definite D call. The CDR3 has 13 amino acids. V lost 5 bases and J 0 bases, leaving 8 bases between the germline ends. Germline loops: CDR1 SGHRS, CDR2 YFSETQ. The CDR3 loop reads CASSPGLNTEAFF. Written as DNA, the CDR3 is TGCGCCAGCAGTCCGGGCCTGAACACTGAAGCTTTCTTT.

The chain combines TRBV7-3 with TRBJ2-3; TRBD2 is a possible D gene (5 bases). CDR1 and CDR2 from the germline V gene are SGHTA and FQGTGA. Trimming removed 1 base from V and 4 bases from J, with 9 bases in between. This CDR3 has 14 amino acids. The CDR3 here is CASSLNGVADTQYF. CDR3 nucleotides: TGTGCCAGCAGCTTAAACGGGGTAGCAGATACGCAGTATTTT.

The rearrangement joins TRBV7-9 to TRBJ2-1; 8 bases agree with TRBD1. Trimming at V came to 5 bases and at J to 4 bases, leaving 13 bases not matched to a gene. Germline CDR1 is SEHNR and CDR2 is FQNEAQ (reference sequence). The CDR3 is 17 residues long. As DNA, the CDR3 is TGTGCCAGCAGCCCCCAACAGGGGGGCGAGGGGTACAATGAGCAGTTCTTC. Translating gives CASSPQQGGEGYNEQFF.

The rearrangement uses TRBV19 and TRBJ2-6; D remains ambiguous. Trimming shortened V by 2 bases and J by 0 bases, and 8 bases separated the two germline ends. CDR1 is LNHDA and CDR2 is SQIVND in the germline V gene (reference sequence). The CDR3 consists of 16 residues. In DNA, the CDR3 is TGTGCCAGTAGTATATCCAGAAGCTCTGGGGCCAACGTCCTGACTTTC. It yields the protein CASSISRSSGANVLTF.

With respect to this clone: Germline is not matched at one junction end, which may reflect a read error. This chain joins TRBV7-7 and TRBJ2-1; the match to TRBD1 covers 7 bases. Germline values: CDR1 SSHAT, CDR2 FNYEAQ (reference sequence). There are 14 residues in the CDR3. CDR3 residues: CASSPGQEYNEQFF. The CDR3 bases are TGTGCTAGCAGCCCCGGACAGGAGTACAATGAGCAGTTCTTC.

The genes are TRBV4-2 and TRBJ1-1; possibly TRBD1 for D (5 bases). V was shortened by 1 base and J by 6 bases, with 18 bases between the two germline ends. Germline values: CDR1 LGHNA, CDR2 YNFKEQ. CDR3 length: 16 amino acids. The CDR3: CASSQVSLPGGSEAFF. The CDR3 bases are TGTGCCAGCAGCCAAGTCTCTCTACCTGGGGGATCTGAAGCTTTCTTT.

The rearrangement links TRBV9 to TRBJ2-5; D could derive from TRBD1 or TRBD2 (5 bases each). Trimming removed 0 bases at V and 5 bases at J, with 14 bases between. CDR3 length: 15 residues. Germline V CDR1 and CDR2: SGDLS, YYNGEE. The CDR3 spells CASSVVGLEGETQYF. CDR3 coding DNA: TGTGCCAGCAGCGTAGTCGGCCTTGAGGGGGAGACCCAGTACTTC.

CDR3 sequence reads: CAWSRRYPYEQYF. As DNA, the CDR3 is TGTGCCTGGAGCAGGAGATACCCATACGAGCAGTACTTC. The V call is TRBV30, the J call TRBJ2-7; D gene uncertain. Germline V gene sequence: CDR1 GTSNPN, CDR2 SVGIG (reference sequence). The CDR3 loop spans 13 amino acids. V shed 3 bases and J shed 4 bases, with 13 bases lying between them. The variable domain in full, with the rest retrieved from reference TRBV30 and TRBJ2-7, is SQTIHQWPATLVQPVGSPLSLECTVEGTSNPNLYWYRQAAGRGLQLLFYSVGIGQISSEVPQNLSASRPQDRQFILSSKKLLLSDSGFYLCAWSRRYPYEQYFGPGTRLTVT.

CDR3 DNA sequence: TGTGCCAGCAGGTCGGACAGGGAAGGGAACATTCAGTACTTC. Translation gives CASRSDREGNIQYF. The J gene is TRBJ2-4, the V gene TRBV7-9; TRBD1 agrees at 8 bases. This CDR3 region has 14 residues. Trimming took 6 bases from V and 7 from J; bases not matched to a gene: 8. Germline CDR1 SEHNR, CDR2 FQNEAQ (reference sequence). Variable domain in full (rest from reference TRBV7-9 and TRBJ2-4): DTGVSQNPRHKITKRGQNVTFRCDPISEHNRLYWYRQTLGQGPEFLTYFQNEAQLEKSRLLSDRFSAERPKGSFSTLEIQRTEQGDSAMYLCASRSDREGNIQYFGAGTRLSVL.

The chain has TRBV5-6 and TRBJ2-4; D perhaps matches TRBD1 (6 bases). V lost 4 bases and J lost 13, with 12 bases in between. CDR3 length equals 11 residues. The germline V gene has CDR1 SGHDT and CDR2 YYEEEE. CDR3 region: CASSLRDTQYF. The CDR3 DNA reads as TGTGCCAGCAGCCTCAGGGACACCCAGTACTTC.

This chain links TRBV4-2 with TRBJ1-2; D is perhaps TRBD1 (6 bases). V lost 0 bases and J 7 bases, leaving 12 bases between the germline ends. The CDR3 is made up of 14 amino acids. CDR1 LGHNA and CDR2 YNFKEQ come from the germline V gene. The CDR3 here is CASSQERGWGGYTF. The CDR3 DNA is TGTGCCAGCAGCCAAGAGAGGGGGTGGGGTGGCTACACCTTC.

V and J are TRBV4-1 and TRBJ1-3, with TRBD1 as a possible D gene (6 bases). Germline lookup yields CDR1 MGHRA and CDR2 YSYEKL. This CDR3 contains 18 residues. The V end was cut by 0 bases, the J end by 4 bases, with 19 bases between. The CDR3, as DNA: TGCGCCAGCAGCCAAGAGTTGGGCAGGGGAACGTCGGGAAACACCATATATTTT. Translation: CASSQELGRGTSGNTIYF.